This T cell receptor (beta chain) was observed in a study of T cells in Graves' hyperthyroidism and ophthalmopathy. Study background: It was at initial diagnosis, before any treatment, that peripheral blood was collected. Study findings and constraints: Most expanded thyroid clonotypes above 0.001 also appeared in blood.

V dropped 6 bases and J dropped 0; count of bases not matched to a gene: 3. The CDR3 extends over 14 amino acids. Germline V gene sequence: CDR1 SGHRS, CDR2 YFSETQ. There were TCR beta CDR3 regions amplified from RNA transcripts. The HTBI primer set was used in a first-round RT-PCR of the TCR CDR3. MiXCR, applied by TCRdb to the multiplex PCR reads, yields one record per CDR3 protein. The repertoire has over 250,000 distinct CDR3 sequences, less than 30% of them found once; the top ten carry around 28%. This clonotype has at least ten counts. Its antigen is currently unknown. The receptor comes from a man aged 35-49 years with Graves' hyperthyroidism that later progressed to Graves' ophthalmopathy. V and J are TRBV5-1 and TRBJ2-5; 9 bases are a match to TRBD1. Sequencing was done on a sample of blood. The CDR3 reads CASTGTGNQETQYF. The CDR3 region has the DNA TGCGCCAGCACTGGGACAGGGAACCAAGAGACCCAGTACTTC. The full variable domain, with the rest looked up from reference TRBV5-1 and TRBJ2-5, is KAGVTQTPRYLIKTRGQQVTLSCSPISGHRSVSWYQQTPGQGLQFLFEYFSETQRNKGNFPGRFSGRQFSNSRSEMNVSTLELGDSALYLCASTGTGNQETQYFGPGTRLLVL.